This T cell receptor (beta chain) came from a study of T-cell memory formation after mild COVID-19. In the study overall: TCR clusters largely stayed donor specific.

Study observations and caveats: Memory sampled before infection contained some responding clones, suggesting cross-reactive memory joined.

Using its own MiXCR run on the 5' RACE reads, TCRdb lists one record per CDR3 protein. Of about 100,000 distinct CDR3 sequences listed, 18% were seen once; the top ten hold around 5.1%. This clonotype was seen a few times. Antigen unknown. Trimming took off 4 bases at V and 4 bases at J, with 11 bases between the two ends. The CDR3 covers 13 residues. Germline CDR1 reads SGHRS; CDR2 reads YFSETQ. Sequencing used PBMCs or a T cell subset sorted from them (not recorded which). The genes are TRBV5-1 and TRBJ2-5; D ambiguous. This receptor was identified in a man in his late teens or twenties who had mild COVID-19 (a few samples of this study predate the infection). Cell type and time point are not known. CDR3 in DNA: TGCGCCAGCAGCGAAATTTCTACAGAGACCCAGTACTTC. Translating gives CASSEISTETQYF.